This T cell receptor (beta chain) comes out of a study of blood T cell repertoires in COVID-19. Study summary: The analysed material was cDNA or gDNA that came from T cells, B-cell-depleted T cells, or PBMCs.

The assay was immunoSEQ multiplex PCR, and TCRdb's table has in-frame clones only and misses some. The sample contains roughly 210,000 clones, roughly 90% of which appear only once. The V end was cut by 8 bases, the J end by 1 base, with 12 bases between. From germline, CDR1 is SGHVS and CDR2 FQNEAQ. The CDR3 is made up of 14 amino acids. The chain has TRBV7-8 and TRBJ1-3; D is unclear. The sample taken for sequencing was peripheral blood. The sequence was obtained from a man aged 65 to 79 with acute or convalescent COVID-19. The CDR3 protein is CASRPKESGNTIYF. The CDR3 DNA follows: TGTGCCAGCCGCCCTAAGGAGTCTGGAAACACCATATATTTT.